This T cell receptor (beta chain) appears in the sequencing data of a study of T-cell reconstitution after alpha-beta-depleted transplantation in children. Preparation of the TCRbeta library was carried out with unique molecular identifiers. TCRdb redid the calling of the PCR reads with MiXCR, one entry per CDR3 protein. This sample has 100,000 or so distinct CDR3 sequences, with around 7.8% found just once. The germline CDR1 and CDR2 sequences are SGHVS and FQNEAQ. This CDR3 spans 15 amino acids. V dropped 3 bases and J dropped 4 bases, with 14 bases sitting between them. This clonotype was found once.

This specimen consisted of PBMCs, obtained before TCRalphabeta/CD19-depleted stem cell transplant. This TCR came from a boy aged 2 to 10 with acute lymphoblastic leukemia, due to receive a stem cell transplant. The J gene is TRBJ2-3, the V gene TRBV7-8; possibly TRBD1 or TRBD2 for D (5 bases each). This chain's CDR3 is CASSLVGTGADTQYF. In DNA, the CDR3 is TGTGCCAGCAGCTTGGTGGGGACGGGTGCAGATACGCAGTATTTT.